The 18 T cell receptor beta chains below all came from one sample that was sequenced in a study of T cell responses to AZD1222 COVID-19 vaccine (TCRdb year 2021). Receptors were amplified or captured by the immunoSEQ multiplex PCR assay. In its TCRdb copy, this immuneACCESS table keeps in-frame sequences only and misses some clones. Where compared with another copy, unresolved V genes explain less than half of these, and the others have no known cause. Within this sample are roughly 200,000 clones, with about 94% of them counted one time only. The ten largest make up around 1.7% of the sample. The time point label for this specimen denotes: about 28 days (+/-7) after the second vaccine dose. Sample treatment or condition, as interpreted from the label and publication: meningococcal conjugate vaccine given as trial control. The material was peripheral blood, obtained 28 days after the second dose of the MenACWY control vaccine. Every receptor here comes from an adult who received the MenACWY meningococcal vaccine as a control.

V is TRBV7-5 and J is TRBJ2-7. TRBV7-5 is a recognized pseudogene. The CDR3 is 13 amino acids. DNA of the CDR3: TGTGTCAGAAGCTGGGATGCCAGTCTCAAGCAGTACTTC. Protein product: CVRSWDASLKQYF.

The chain couples TRBV5-5 to TRBJ2-1, with D possibly TRBD1 on 5 matching bases. Germline V lookup: CDR1 SGHKS, CDR2 YYEKEE (reference sequence). There are 14 residues in the CDR3. V was shortened by 0 bases and J by 8 bases, with 12 bases between the two germline ends. The CDR3: CASSLVFWGHEQFF. The CDR3, as DNA: TGTGCCAGCAGCTTGGTTTTTTGGGGCCATGAGCAGTTCTTC.

This rearrangement joins TRBV7-8 to TRBJ1-5, with a weak D call TRBD1 (6 bases). This CDR3 has 15 amino acids. With 1 base removed from V and 1 base from J, the gap between germline ends came to 8 bases. The germline V gene has CDR1 SGHVS and CDR2 FQNEAQ. CDR3 sequence reads: CASSLGDMSNQPQHF. CDR3 DNA sequence: TGTGCCAGCAGCTTAGGGGACATGAGCAATCAGCCCCAGCATTTT.

This clone came up a few times. The rearrangement uses TRBV4-1 and TRBJ1-2; D unresolved. CDR1 and CDR2 (germline): MGHRA, YSYEKL. The CDR3 contains 14 residues. V was pared by 1 base and J by 2 bases, with 8 bases between. The CDR3 loop is CASSQANENYGYTF. The CDR3 DNA sequence: TGCGCCAGCAGCCAAGCGAACGAGAACTATGGCTACACCTTC.

The chain recombines TRBV19 with TRBJ1-5; TRBD1 is a possible D gene (5 bases). The CDR3 sequence is 15 residues long. Trimming stripped 3 bases from V and 1 base from J, with 10 bases between. Looked up from germline, CDR1 is LNHDA and CDR2 is SQIVND (reference sequence). The CDR3: CASSIQGDSNQPQHF. The CDR3 nucleotides read TGTGCCAGTAGTATTCAAGGGGACAGCAATCAGCCCCAGCATTTT.

V is TRBV29-1 and J is TRBJ2-7; 8 bases line up with TRBD2. CDR3 size: 15 residues. Germline V gene sequence: CDR1 SQVTM, CDR2 ANQGSEA. The ends lost 7 bases at V and 4 bases at J; junction bases unmatched: 15. In DNA, the CDR3 is TGCAGCGCAAAAGGGGCGGGGGGCTTCCGTTACGAGCAGTACTTC. Protein: CSAKGAGGFRYEQYF.

V and J are TRBV25-1 and TRBJ1-1; D call uncertain. Germline lookup yields CDR1 MGHDK and CDR2 SYGVNS. The CDR3 consists of 15 residues. Trimming took 4 bases from V and 3 from J, leaving 15 bases between them. Written as DNA, the CDR3 is TGTGCCAGCAGTGGGGCGGAAAATCGTGACACTGAAGCTTTCTTT. It encodes CASSGAENRDTEAFF. The whole variable domain, remainder taken from reference TRBV25-1 and TRBJ1-1, is EADIYQTPRYLVIGTGKKITLECSQTMGHDKMYWYQQDPGMELHLIHYSYGVNSTEKGDLSSESTVSRIRTEHFPLTLESARPSHTSQYLCASSGAENRDTEAFFGQGTRLTVV.

CDR3 loop: CASRMGRMNTGELFF. CDR3 coding DNA: TGTGCCAGCAGAATGGGACGGATGAACACCGGGGAGCTGTTTTTT. The chain uses TRBV2 and TRBJ2-2, with D tentatively TRBD1 or TRBD2 (5 bases each). In germline, CDR1 is SNHLY, CDR2 FYNNEI. CDR3 length: 15 amino acids. The V gene lost 6 bases and the J gene lost 1 base, with 12 bases spanning the gap.

This chain links TRBV6-2 or TRBV6-3 with TRBJ1-2, with D possibly TRBD1 on 5 matching bases. Trimming removed 0 bases from V and 9 bases from J, with 11 bases in between. The CDR3 has 13 amino acids. Germline assignment: CDR1 MNHEY and CDR2 SVGEGT. For the CDR3, the DNA is TGTGCCAGCAGTTACTCGGGGGTGGACCGCTACACCTTC. Its translation: CASSYSGVDRYTF.

The gene calls are TRBV14 and TRBJ1-2, with 7 bases lining up with TRBD1. CDR1 is SGHDN, CDR2 FVKESK, per germline. CDR3 length: 14 residues. J lost 3 bases, V lost 4 bases, and 5 bases had no gene match. CDR3 in DNA: TGTGCCAGCAGCCCGACAGGGTCCCACTATGGCTACACCTTC. Its protein is CASSPTGSHYGYTF.

The rearrangement uses TRBV13 and TRBJ2-7; the match to TRBD2 covers 7 bases. The CDR3 is made up of 15 amino acids. The germline gives CDR1 PRHDT, CDR2 FYEKMQ (reference sequence). V gave up 9 bases and J gave up 2 bases; unmatched junction bases: 13. Written as DNA, the CDR3 is TGTGCCAGTACTAGGGCGGGGGACGCTACCTACGAGCAGTACTTC. Its translation is CASTRAGDATYEQYF.

This chain links TRBV6-5 with TRBJ1-5; D might be TRBD1 (5 bases). V lost 7 bases and J lost 8, with 15 bases in between. The CDR3 contains 13 residues. CDR1 and CDR2 (germline): MNHEY, SVGAGI. DNA for the CDR3: TGTGCCAGCACCGGGGACCTCCCGGAGCCCCAGCATTTT. Its protein is CASTGDLPEPQHF.

This chain uses TRBV6-5 with TRBJ2-1; 7 bases are shared with TRBD1. The J segment lost 4 bases and the V segment lost 0 bases, leaving 6 bases of the junction unmatched. The CDR3 is made up of 16 amino acids. Per germline, CDR1 MNHEY and CDR2 SVGAGI. The CDR3 loop reads CASSYSPGQLYNEQFF. CDR3 coding DNA: TGTGCCAGCAGTTACTCCCCGGGACAGCTTTACAATGAGCAGTTCTTC.

This chain joins TRBV6-5 and TRBJ1-2; D uncertain. Germline V gives CDR1 MNHEY, CDR2 SVGAGI. This CDR3 is built from 12 residues. Trimming cost V 7 bases and J 4 bases, with 10 bases left between them. CDR3 region: CASIATLYGYTF. CDR3 coding DNA: TGTGCCAGCATCGCCACCCTCTATGGCTACACCTTC.

The V and J genes are TRBV4-1 and TRBJ2-4; TRBD1 might be the D (5 bases). CDR1 and CDR2 from the germline V gene are MGHRA and YSYEKL. The CDR3 spans 18 residues. Trimming left V 0 bases short and J 0 bases short, with 15 bases between. In DNA form, the CDR3 reads TGCGCCAGCAGCCAAGATCTTCCAGGGCCGGGAGCCAAAAACATTCAGTACTTC. This sequence encodes CASSQDLPGPGAKNIQYF.

The chain couples TRBV11-3 to TRBJ2-7; D is possibly TRBD1 or TRBD2 (5 bases each). The CDR3 contains 13 residues. The germline gives CDR1 SGHNT, CDR2 YENEEA. Trimming removed 5 bases from V and 6 bases from J, with 14 bases in between. The CDR3 bases are TGTGCCAGCAGCCCAGATGGGGGTGTCGAGCAGTACTTC. This gives the protein CASSPDGGVEQYF.

The rearrangement uses TRBV28 and TRBJ2-7; D might be TRBD1 (5 bases). Germline lookup yields CDR1 MDHEN and CDR2 SYDVKM. The CDR3 consists of 14 residues. Trimming left V 3 bases short and J 5 bases short, with 14 bases between. This CDR3 is CASSFSATADEQYF. The CDR3, as DNA: TGTGCCAGCAGTTTTTCAGCGACAGCCGACGAGCAGTACTTC. The full variable domain, with the rest looked up from reference TRBV28 and TRBJ2-7, is DVKVTQSSRYLVKRTGEKVFLECVQDMDHENMFWYRQDPGLGLRLIYFSYDVKMKEKGDIPEGYSVSREKKERFSLILESASTNQTSMYLCASSFSATADEQYFGPGTRLTVT.

CDR3 loop: CASSRDRLNQPQHF. CDR3 DNA sequence: TGTGCCAGCTCCCGGGACAGACTAAATCAGCCCCAGCATTTT. The chain links TRBV5-5 to TRBJ1-5; TRBD1 agrees at 7 bases. CDR1 and CDR2 from the germline V gene are SGHKS and YYEKEE (reference sequence). The ends lost 7 bases at V and 4 bases at J; junction bases unmatched: 8. This CDR3 is 14 amino acids long.